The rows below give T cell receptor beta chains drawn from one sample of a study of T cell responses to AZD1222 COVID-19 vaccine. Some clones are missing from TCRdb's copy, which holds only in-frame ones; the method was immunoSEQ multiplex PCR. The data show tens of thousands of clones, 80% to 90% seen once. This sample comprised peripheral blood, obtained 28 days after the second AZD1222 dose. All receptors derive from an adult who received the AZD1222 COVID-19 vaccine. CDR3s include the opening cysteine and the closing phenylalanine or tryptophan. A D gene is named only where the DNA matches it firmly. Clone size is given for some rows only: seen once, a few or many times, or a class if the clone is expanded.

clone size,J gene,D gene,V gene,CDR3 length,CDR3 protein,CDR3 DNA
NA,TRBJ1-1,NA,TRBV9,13,CASSVEVNTEAFF,TGTGCCAGCAGCGTAGAGGTGAACACTGAAGCTTTCTTT
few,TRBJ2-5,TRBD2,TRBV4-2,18,CASSPRGTHSELQETQYF,TGTGCCAGCAGCCCGCGGGGGACCCACAGCGAGCTCCAAGAGACCCAGTACTTC
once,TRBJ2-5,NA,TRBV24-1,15,CATSDPTRERETQYF,TGTGCCACCAGTGATCCGACGAGGGAGAGAGAGACCCAGTACTTC
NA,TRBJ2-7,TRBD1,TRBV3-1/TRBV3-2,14,CASSQGTGAYEQYF,TGTGCCAGCTCTCAGGGGACAGGGGCCTACGAGCAGTACTTC
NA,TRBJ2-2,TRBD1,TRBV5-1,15,CASSLAQTGTGELFF,TGCGCCAGCAGCTTGGCCCAGACAGGGACCGGGGAGCTGTTTTTT
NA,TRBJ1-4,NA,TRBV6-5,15,CASSYNGATNEKLFF,TGTGCCAGCAGTTACAATGGTGCAACTAATGAAAAACTGTTTTTT
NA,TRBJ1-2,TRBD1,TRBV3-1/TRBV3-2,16,CASSHRTGRNNYGYTF,TGTGCCAGCAGCCACCGGACAGGGAGGAATAACTATGGCTACACCTTC
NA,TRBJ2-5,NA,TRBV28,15,CASSPFLQGEETQYF,TGTGCCAGCAGTCCCTTCCTACAGGGTGAAGAGACCCAGTACTTC
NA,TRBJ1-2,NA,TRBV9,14,CASSVDLGRNGYTF,TGTGCCAGCAGCGTAGATCTTGGGAGAAATGGCTACACCTTC
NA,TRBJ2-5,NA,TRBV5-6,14,CASSLGGAQETQYF,TGTGCCAGCAGCTTAGGGGGGGCCCAAGAGACCCAGTACTTC
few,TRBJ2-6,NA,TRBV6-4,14,CASSDSEESSVLTF,TGTGCCAGCAGTGACTCGGAAGAGAGTTCCGTCCTGACTTTC
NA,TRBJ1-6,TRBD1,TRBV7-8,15,CASSSGQAENSPLHF,TGTGCCAGCAGCTCGGGACAGGCAGAGAATTCACCCCTCCACTTT
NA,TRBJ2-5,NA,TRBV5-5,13,CASSRREQETQYF,TGTGCCAGCAGCCGTCGGGAACAAGAGACCCAGTACTTC
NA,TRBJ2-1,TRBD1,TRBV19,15,CASTAGTGVGDEQFF,TGTGCCAGTACCGCCGGGACAGGTGTGGGGGATGAGCAGTTCTTC
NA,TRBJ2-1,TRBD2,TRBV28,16,CASSPLTSGLYNEQFF,TGTGCCAGCAGTCCCCTGACTAGCGGGCTTTACAATGAGCAGTTCTTC
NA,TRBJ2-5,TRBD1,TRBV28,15,CASSFQTGVIVTQYF,TGTGCCAGCAGTTTCCAGACAGGGGTTATTGTGACCCAGTACTTC
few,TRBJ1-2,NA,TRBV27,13,CASSPEGFYGYTF,TGTGCCAGCAGCCCCGAGGGGTTCTATGGCTACACCTTC
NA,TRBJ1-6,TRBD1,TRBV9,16,CASSARGRGLYSPLHF,TGTGCCAGCAGCGCGAGGGGAAGGGGGCTGTATTCACCCCTCCACTTT
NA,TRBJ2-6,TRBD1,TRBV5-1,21,CASSLAGWWDREETGANVLTF,TGCGCCAGCAGCTTGGCGGGTTGGTGGGACAGGGAAGAGACTGGGGCCAACGTCCTGACTTTC
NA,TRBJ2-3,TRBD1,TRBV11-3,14,CASSVRTGTDTQYF,TGTGCCAGCAGCGTTCGGACAGGGACAGATACGCAGTATTTT
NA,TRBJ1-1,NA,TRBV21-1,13,CASMHRVEGEAFF,TGTGCCAGCATGCACAGGGTCGAGGGTGAAGCTTTCTTT
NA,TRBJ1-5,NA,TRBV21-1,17,CASSKNQIRESNQPQHF,TGTGCCAGCAGCAAAAATCAAATCAGGGAGAGCAATCAGCCCCAGCATTTT
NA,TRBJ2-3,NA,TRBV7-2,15,CASSLPGGRTDTQYF,TGTGCCAGCAGCTTACCCGGGGGACGCACAGATACGCAGTATTTT
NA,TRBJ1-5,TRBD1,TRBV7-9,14,CASSLRDRAQPQHF,TGTGCCAGCAGCCTCCGGGACAGGGCTCAGCCCCAGCATTTT
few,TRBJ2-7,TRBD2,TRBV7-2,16,CASRLTLAGGLGEQYF,TGTGCCAGCAGGCTAACCCTAGCGGGGGGGCTGGGGGAGCAGTACTTC
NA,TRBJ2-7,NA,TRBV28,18,CASSLYSNRDQLIYEQYF,TGTGCCAGCAGTCTTTATTCTAACCGGGACCAACTAATCTACGAGCAGTACTTC
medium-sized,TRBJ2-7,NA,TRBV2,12,CASTGDSYEQYF,TGTGCCAGCACAGGTGATTCCTACGAGCAGTACTTC
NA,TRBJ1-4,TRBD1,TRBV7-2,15,CASSLTSGGKEKLFF,TGTGCCAGCAGCTTAACGTCAGGGGGCAAGGAAAAACTGTTTTTT
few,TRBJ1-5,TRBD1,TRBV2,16,CASTQPGQGGNQPQHF,TGTGCCAGCACTCAGCCGGGACAGGGTGGCAATCAGCCCCAGCATTTT
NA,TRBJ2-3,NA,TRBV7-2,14,CASRVGPAADTQYF,TGTGCCAGCAGGGTAGGGCCGGCCGCGGATACGCAGTATTTT
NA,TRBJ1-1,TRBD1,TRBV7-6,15,CASSLDGTDYTEAFF,TGTGCCAGCAGCTTAGACGGGACAGACTACACTGAAGCTTTCTTT